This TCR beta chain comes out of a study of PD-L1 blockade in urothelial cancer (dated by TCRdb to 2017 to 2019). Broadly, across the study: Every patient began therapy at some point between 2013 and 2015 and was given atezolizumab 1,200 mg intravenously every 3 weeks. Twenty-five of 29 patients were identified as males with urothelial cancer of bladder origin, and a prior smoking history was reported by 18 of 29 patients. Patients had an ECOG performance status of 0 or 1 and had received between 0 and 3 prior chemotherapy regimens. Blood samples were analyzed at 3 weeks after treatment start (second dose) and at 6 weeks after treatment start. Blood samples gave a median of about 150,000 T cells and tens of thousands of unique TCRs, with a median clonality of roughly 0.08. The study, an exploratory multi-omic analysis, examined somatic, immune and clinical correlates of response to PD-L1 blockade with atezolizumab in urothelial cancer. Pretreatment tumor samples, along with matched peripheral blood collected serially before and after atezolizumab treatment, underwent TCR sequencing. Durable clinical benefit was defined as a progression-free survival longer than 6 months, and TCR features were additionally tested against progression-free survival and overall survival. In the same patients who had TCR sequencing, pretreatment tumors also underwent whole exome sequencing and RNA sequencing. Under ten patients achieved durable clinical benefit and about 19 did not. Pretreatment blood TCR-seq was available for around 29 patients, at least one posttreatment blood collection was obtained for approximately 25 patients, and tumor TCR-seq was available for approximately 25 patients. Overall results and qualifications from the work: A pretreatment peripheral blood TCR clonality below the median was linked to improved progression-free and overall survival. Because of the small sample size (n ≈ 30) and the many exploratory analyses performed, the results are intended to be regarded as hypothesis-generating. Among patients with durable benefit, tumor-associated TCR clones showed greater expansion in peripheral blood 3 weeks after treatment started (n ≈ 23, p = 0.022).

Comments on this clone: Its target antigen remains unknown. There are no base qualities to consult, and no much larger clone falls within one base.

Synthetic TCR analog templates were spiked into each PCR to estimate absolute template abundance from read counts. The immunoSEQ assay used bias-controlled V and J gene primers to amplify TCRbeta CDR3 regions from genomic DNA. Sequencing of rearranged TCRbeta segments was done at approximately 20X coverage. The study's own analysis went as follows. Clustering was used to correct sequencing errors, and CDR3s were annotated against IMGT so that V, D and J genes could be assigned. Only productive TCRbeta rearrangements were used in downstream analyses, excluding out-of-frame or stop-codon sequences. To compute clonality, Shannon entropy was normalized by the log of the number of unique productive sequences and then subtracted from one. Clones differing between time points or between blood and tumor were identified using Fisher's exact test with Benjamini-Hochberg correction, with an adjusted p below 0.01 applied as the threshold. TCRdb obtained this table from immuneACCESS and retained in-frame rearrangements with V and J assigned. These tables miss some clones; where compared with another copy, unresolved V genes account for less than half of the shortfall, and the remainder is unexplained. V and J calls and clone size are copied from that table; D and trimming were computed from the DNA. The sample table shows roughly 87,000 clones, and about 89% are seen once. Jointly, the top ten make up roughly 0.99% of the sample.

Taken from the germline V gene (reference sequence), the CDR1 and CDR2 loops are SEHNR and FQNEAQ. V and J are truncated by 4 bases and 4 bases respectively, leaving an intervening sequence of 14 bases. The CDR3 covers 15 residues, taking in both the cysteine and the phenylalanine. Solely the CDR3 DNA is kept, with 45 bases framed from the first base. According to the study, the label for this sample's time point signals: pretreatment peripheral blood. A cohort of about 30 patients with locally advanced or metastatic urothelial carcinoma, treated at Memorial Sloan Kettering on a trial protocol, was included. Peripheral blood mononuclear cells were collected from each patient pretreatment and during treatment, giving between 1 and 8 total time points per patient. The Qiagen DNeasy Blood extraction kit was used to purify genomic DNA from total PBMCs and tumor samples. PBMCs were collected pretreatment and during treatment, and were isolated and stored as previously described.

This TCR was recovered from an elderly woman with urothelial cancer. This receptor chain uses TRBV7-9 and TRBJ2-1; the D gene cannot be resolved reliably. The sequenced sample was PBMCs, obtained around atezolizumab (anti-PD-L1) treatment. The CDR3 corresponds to CASSSWAWSYNEQFF. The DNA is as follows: TGTGCCAGCAGCTCTTGGGCGTGGTCTTACAATGAGCAGTTCTTC.